The rows below give T cell receptor beta chains drawn from one sample of a study of beta chain features in type 1 diabetes. Clones were read by immunoSEQ multiplex PCR, and TCRdb kept only the in-frame ones, dropping some. The table records approximately 250,000 clones, 9.6% of them present only once. The sample taken for sequencing was naive CD4+ T cells from blood. The receptors stem from a woman younger than 35 in good health. The CDR3 runs from the conserved cysteine through the conserved F or W. The D gene is left open where the match is weak. Not every row has a clone size; where given, it reads once, few, many or a size class.

cdr3_nt	cdr3_aa	v_call	clone_size	d_call	j_call
TGTGCCAGACGGACCGGGACAGGGGAAAGGTACAGCAATCAGCCCCAGCATTTT	CARRTGTGERYSNQPQHF	TRBV19	NA	TRBD1	TRBJ1-5
TGTGCCAGCAGCCGTCGAGGGCCCAGCTACAATGAGCAGTTCTTC	CASSRRGPSYNEQFF	TRBV6-1	few	NA	TRBJ2-1
TGTGCCAGCAGTAAACAGGGGGTATCCTACGAGCAGTACTTC	CASSKQGVSYEQYF	TRBV28	few	TRBD1	TRBJ2-7
TGTGCCAGCAGCCCCCCAGGTCCTAGCACAGATACGCAGTATTTT	CASSPPGPSTDTQYF	TRBV5-4	few	NA	TRBJ2-3
TGTGCCAGCAGCTCTAGTGGCGAGCAGTACTTC	CASSSSGEQYF	TRBV28	many	NA	TRBJ2-7
TGTGCCAGCAGCGCCCGACTAGCGTCCGGGGAGCTGTTTTTT	CASSARLASGELFF	TRBV9	NA	TRBD2	TRBJ2-2
TGTGCCAGCAGCGGGGGGACTAGCGGGATCCAAGAGACCCAGTACTTC	CASSGGTSGIQETQYF	TRBV5-4	few	TRBD2	TRBJ2-5
TGTGCCAGCAGCGGGATACAGTCCTCTGGGGCCAACGTCCTGACTTTC	CASSGIQSSGANVLTF	TRBV9	NA	NA	TRBJ2-6
TGTGCCAGCAGTTTAGGGCGGGAGCCAGATACGCAGTATTTT	CASSLGREPDTQYF	TRBV27	NA	TRBD2	TRBJ2-3
TGCGCCAGCAGCCCGGACAGGACAACCCACTATGGCTACACCTTC	CASSPDRTTHYGYTF	TRBV5-1	NA	TRBD1	TRBJ1-2
TGCGCCAGCAGCTTCGATATCGGGGGGACCTACGAGCAGTACTTC	CASSFDIGGTYEQYF	TRBV5-1	NA	TRBD2	TRBJ2-7
TGTGCCAGCAGCCCTCCTAACACAGATACGCAGTATTTT	CASSPPNTDTQYF	TRBV5-4	NA	NA	TRBJ2-3
TGCGCCAGCAGCCCGGAGACAGGGAACGAGCAGTACTTC	CASSPETGNEQYF	TRBV5-1	NA	TRBD1	TRBJ2-7
TGCAGCGTGGCTACCCGACAGTCCTACGAGCAGTACTTC	CSVATRQSYEQYF	TRBV29-1	many	NA	TRBJ2-7
TGTGCCAGCAGCTCCCTTCTAGCGGGAGGTACCCCTGGGGAAGAGACCCAGTACTTC	CASSSLLAGGTPGEETQYF	TRBV5-6	few	TRBD2	TRBJ2-5
TGTGCCAGCAGTCCTGGGGGGGGCGGTATAGGTTATAGCAATCAGCCCCAGCATTTT	CASSPGGGGIGYSNQPQHF	TRBV27	NA	NA	TRBJ1-5
TGTGCCAGCAGCTCACAAGCGAATACGCAGTATTTT	CASSSQANTQYF	TRBV7-2	few	NA	TRBJ2-3
TGTGCCTGGAGGACGGACAGCGGTAATGAAAAACTGTTTTTT	CAWRTDSGNEKLFF	TRBV30	few	NA	TRBJ1-4
TGTGCCAGCAGCTTGGAGCTAGTTCAGAATGAGCAGTTCTTC	CASSLELVQNEQFF	TRBV5-4	few	NA	TRBJ2-1